What follows are 20 T cell receptor beta chains derived from one specimen sequenced in a study of CD8+ T cells in alopecia areata (dated by TCRdb to 2017 to 2018). The library was prepared using the immunoSEQ multiplex PCR assay. RNA was extracted from all samples and reverse transcribed into cDNA as template for TCR sequencing. TCRdb provides this immuneACCESS table in a form limited to in-frame rearrangements. Some clones are lacking; in checked studies, under half of them reflect an unresolved V gene, and why the rest are absent is not known. The sample records around 120,000 clones, around 64% of which are singletons. The leading ten clones occupy 2.8% of the sample. The sequenced material came from CD4+ T cells sorted from blood. The receptors originated from a human donor in good health.

There are a few counts of this clone. The chain employs TRBV29-1 and TRBJ2-7; D is unclear. Germline CDR1 and CDR2: SQVTM and ANQGSEA. Trimming pared 5 bases from V and 4 bases from J, leaving 18 bases between. The CDR3 covers 14 residues. The CDR3 bases are TGCAGCGTTACGACCGTCCCCCCGACTTACGAGCAGTACTTC. Its translation: CSVTTVPPTYEQYF.

The chain joins TRBV5-4 to TRBJ1-2; D is ambiguous. Germline loops: CDR1 SGHNT, CDR2 YYREEE (reference sequence). The CDR3 length is 14 residues. V was shortened by 4 bases and J by 10 bases, with 20 bases between the two germline ends. CDR3 coding DNA: TGTGCCAGCAGCAGGGAGTCGGGGAGGGAGAACTACACCTTC. Protein sequence: CASSRESGRENYTF.

V is TRBV30 and J is TRBJ1-6; the D is unclear. V gave up 6 bases and J gave up 6 bases, with 9 bases separating them. The germline gives CDR1 GTSNPN, CDR2 SVGIG (reference sequence). This CDR3 is built from 12 residues. CDR3 DNA sequence: TGTGCCTGTGGGGATGGTAATTCACCCCTCCACTTT. It translates to CACGDGNSPLHF.

This chain connects TRBV30 to TRBJ1-1, with no clear D. Trimming left V 5 bases short and J 6 bases short, with 13 bases between. This CDR3 region has 12 residues. Germline assignment: CDR1 GTSNPN and CDR2 SVGIG (reference sequence). CDR3 region: CAWVYEGSEAFF. CDR3 sequence (DNA): TGTGCCTGGGTTTACGAGGGTTCTGAAGCTTTCTTT.

The CDR3 loop is CAWSVQAVLSYEQYF. In DNA form, the CDR3 reads TGTGCCTGGAGTGTACAGGCCGTCCTCTCCTACGAGCAGTACTTC. The chain joins TRBV30 to TRBJ2-7; a possible D gene is TRBD1 (5 bases). Germline V gene sequence: CDR1 GTSNPN, CDR2 SVGIG (reference sequence). The V gene lost 0 bases and the J gene lost 0 bases, with 12 bases spanning the gap. The CDR3 extends over 15 amino acids.

This chain links TRBV29-1 with TRBJ2-7; 8 bases fit TRBD1. Germline V gene data show CDR1 as SQVTM and CDR2 as ANQGSEA. The V segment lost 4 bases and the J segment 6 bases; nucleotides outside the gene matches: 5. The CDR3 spans 12 residues. This CDR3 reads CSVADRVSEQYF. The CDR3, as DNA: TGCAGCGTTGCGGACAGGGTCTCCGAGCAGTACTTC.

This chain connects TRBV4-1 to TRBJ1-2; no definite D call. The CDR3 totals 13 residues. Looked up from germline, CDR1 is MGHRA and CDR2 is YSYEKL. V shed 5 bases and J shed 13 bases, with 20 bases lying between them. As DNA, the CDR3 is TGCGCCAGCAGCGTTGAGGGCCAAGCGAGGTCCACCTTC. It yields the protein CASSVEGQARSTF.

The chain uses TRBV2 and TRBJ2-7; D perhaps matches TRBD1 (5 bases). Germline V CDR1 and CDR2: SNHLY, FYNNEI. The germline V and J ends were trimmed by 0 bases and 1 base, with 10 bases remaining between them. The CDR3 extends over 15 amino acids. CDR3 amino acids: CASSEAPTGSYEQYF. Here the CDR3 DNA reads TGTGCCAGCAGTGAAGCACCCACAGGATCCTACGAGCAGTACTTC. Variable domain in full (rest from reference TRBV2 and TRBJ2-7): EPEVTQTPSHQVTQMGQEVILRCVPISNHLYFYWYRQILGQKVEFLVSFYNNEISEKSEIFDDQFSVERPDGSNFTLKIRSTKLEDSAMYFCASSEAPTGSYEQYFGPGTRLTVT.

The gene calls are TRBV20-1 and TRBJ1-3, with D uncertain. This CDR3 spans 11 amino acids. Trimming left V 8 bases short and J 1 base short, with 6 bases between. Germline lookup yields CDR1 DFQATT and CDR2 SNEGSKA (reference sequence). CDR3 in amino acids: CSSSSGNTIYF. The CDR3 nucleotides are TGCAGTTCATCTTCTGGAAACACCATATATTTT.

The chain uses TRBV29-1 and TRBJ2-4; a possible D gene is TRBD2 (7 bases). Trimming removed 5 bases from V and 8 bases from J, with 16 bases in between. The CDR3 has 13 residues. The germline V gene has CDR1 SQVTM and CDR2 ANQGSEA. In DNA form, the CDR3 reads TGCAGCGTTAGCGGGACACTGAGGGACATTCAGTACTTC. It encodes CSVSGTLRDIQYF.

The rearrangement joins TRBV29-1 to TRBJ1-2; 8 nucleotides align to TRBD1. Looked up from germline, CDR1 is SQVTM and CDR2 is ANQGSEA. The V and J ends lost 0 bases and 6 bases, in that order; junction bases with no gene match: 3. This CDR3 spans 13 amino acids. The CDR3 region is CSVEDPTGDGYTF. CDR3 sequence (DNA): TGCAGCGTTGAAGATCCGACAGGGGATGGCTACACCTTC.

This clone was observed a few times. The rearrangement uses TRBV19 and TRBJ1-1, with TRBD1 identical over 7 bases. Germline CDR1 and CDR2: LNHDA and SQIVND (reference sequence). Germline trimming cut 3 bases from V and 5 bases from J; bases unmatched to any gene: 9. The CDR3 length is 15 residues. The CDR3 DNA reads as TGTGCCAGTAGTATCCACAAAGGGGGCACGACTGAAGCTTTCTTT. Translation: CASSIHKGGTTEAFF.

This clone has a handful of counts. This chain links TRBV10-3 with TRBJ1-6; D unclear. V dropped 4 bases and J dropped 9 bases, with 10 bases sitting between them. There are 13 residues in the CDR3. CDR1 and CDR2 (germline): ENHRY, SYGVKD. CDR3 sequence (DNA): TGTGCCATCAGTGTCGGGGAAGGTTCACCCCTCCACTTT. Its translation is CAISVGEGSPLHF.

V is TRBV2 and J is TRBJ2-5; possibly TRBD2 for D (7 bases). Per germline, CDR1 SNHLY and CDR2 FYNNEI. This CDR3 contains 14 residues. V lost 4 bases to trimming and J lost 5 bases, with 14 bases between them. The CDR3 nucleotides read TGTGCCAGCAGTGCGAACAGGGAGGGGGAGACCCAGTACTTC. Protein product: CASSANREGETQYF.

This chain's CDR3 is CASAEPGTGEQYF. For the CDR3, the DNA is TGCGCCAGCGCCGAACCGGGGACGGGGGAGCAGTACTTC. The chain is built from TRBV5-1 and TRBJ2-7, with D possibly being TRBD1 or TRBD2 (5 bases each). Trimming removed 7 bases from V and 7 bases from J, with 18 bases in between. CDR3 length equals 13 residues. The germline V gene has CDR1 SGHRS and CDR2 YFSETQ.

The chain uses TRBV7-6 and TRBJ1-1, with a possible D match to TRBD1 (5 bases). CDR1 SGHVS and CDR2 FNYEAQ come from the germline V gene. V shed 4 bases and J shed 4 bases, with 13 bases lying between them. CDR3 size: 14 residues. CDR3 nucleotide sequence: TGTGCCAGCAGCTCCCTGGGGGGGAGCACTGAAGCTTTCTTT. Translating it yields CASSSLGGSTEAFF.

The V and J genes are TRBV20-1 and TRBJ2-5, with D possibly TRBD1 on 5 matching bases. Germline CDR1 reads DFQATT; CDR2 reads SNEGSKA (reference sequence). CDR3 length: 11 residues. The ends were cut back, 3 bases at V and 10 bases at J, with 12 bases in the middle. CDR3 loop: CSARTEVGQYF. DNA for the CDR3: TGCAGTGCTAGGACAGAAGTAGGCCAGTACTTC.

This clone turned up a few times. V usage is TRBV29-1 and J usage is TRBJ1-2; 12 bases agree with TRBD1. Germline V gene data show CDR1 as SQVTM and CDR2 as ANQGSEA. This CDR3 region has 14 residues. V lost 6 bases, J lost 5 bases, and 7 bases stayed unmatched. CDR3 bases: TGCAGCGTGGGACCGGGACAGGGGGCTTATGGCTACACCTTC. Protein sequence: CSVGPGQGAYGYTF.

This chain links TRBV7-3 with TRBJ1-1; D is unresolved. Germline values: CDR1 SGHTA, CDR2 FQGTGA. V was shortened by 2 bases and J by 3 bases, with 7 bases between the two germline ends. This CDR3 region has 13 residues. DNA for the CDR3: TGTGCCAGCAGCTTAGCGATGTACACTGAAGCTTTCTTT. Protein product: CASSLAMYTEAFF. Based on the CDR3 plus reference TRBV7-3 and TRBJ1-1, the full variable domain is GAGVSQTPSNKVTEKGKYVELRCDPISGHTALYWYRQSLGQGPEFLIYFQGTGAADDSGLPNDRFFAVRPEGSVSTLKIQRTERGDSAVYLCASSLAMYTEAFFGQGTRLTVV.

V usage is TRBV30 and J usage is TRBJ1-5; D is unresolved. Germline CDR1 is GTSNPN and CDR2 is SVGIG (reference sequence). Deletions cut 0 bases from V and 4 bases from J, with 7 bases between. This CDR3 is built from 13 residues. CDR3 nucleotide sequence: TGTGCCTGGAGTGTAGGGAGGAATCAGCCCCAGCATTTT. Translation gives CAWSVGRNQPQHF.